These 20 T cell receptor beta chains were sequenced from one sample in a study of blood T cell repertoires in COVID-19. Profiling relied on immunoSEQ multiplex PCR, and the TCRdb table lists in-frame clones only, not all of them. The sample records 200,000 to 300,000 clones, roughly 89% being singletons. Sample: PBMCs or T cells enriched from blood (not recorded which). These receptors all stem from a woman aged 25-40 years with acute COVID-19.

The J gene is TRBJ1-2, the V gene TRBV6-5; 9 bases match TRBD1. Losses at the gene ends were 7 bases for V and 5 bases for J; bases not matched to a gene: 11. Germline CDR1 and CDR2: MNHEY and SVGAGI. CDR3 length: 15 amino acids. For the CDR3, the DNA is TGTGCCAGCACCACATACAGGGGGCGGGGGTATGGCTACACCTTC. It translates to CASTTYRGRGYGYTF.

J is TRBJ1-2 and V is TRBV28; D uncertain. The V gene lost 1 base and the J gene lost 1 base, with 10 bases spanning the gap. Germline V gene data show CDR1 as MDHEN and CDR2 as SYDVKM. CDR3 length: 15 residues. CDR3: CASSLYQALNYGYTF. The CDR3, as DNA: TGTGCCAGCAGTTTATATCAGGCACTTAACTATGGCTACACCTTC.

This chain's CDR3 is CASSIVRGREQYF. CDR3 bases: TGTGCCAGTAGTATTGTCAGGGGCCGCGAGCAGTACTTC. The chain combines TRBV19 with TRBJ2-7, with D perhaps matching TRBD1 (6 bases). V lost 3 bases, J lost 6 bases, and 12 bases lay in between. Germline V lookup: CDR1 LNHDA, CDR2 SQIVND (reference sequence). The CDR3 extends over 13 amino acids.

This chain joins TRBV7-2 and TRBJ2-3, with 8 bases fitting TRBD2. J lost 0 bases, V lost 5 bases, and 10 bases had no gene match. Germline assignment: CDR1 SGHTA and CDR2 FQGNSA. The CDR3 has 17 amino acids. The CDR3 loop is CASSTNRGGPSTDTQYF. The CDR3 region has the DNA TGTGCCAGCAGCACAAATCGGGGGGGTCCGAGCACAGATACGCAGTATTTT.

The rearrangement joins TRBV19 to TRBJ1-1; D not resolved. Between the trimmed V and J ends, which lost 2 bases and 6 bases, there was a span of 16 bases. The CDR3 loop spans 15 amino acids. Germline V gene sequence: CDR1 LNHDA, CDR2 SQIVND (reference sequence). CDR3 sequence (DNA): TGTGCCAGTAGTATATTTTTCCCAGAGGGCCCTGAAGCTTTCTTT. Amino acid sequence: CASSIFFPEGPEAFF.

The chain employs TRBV7-2 and TRBJ1-5; TRBD1 might be the D (6 bases). Germline CDR1 and CDR2: SGHTA and FQGNSA. Trimming stripped 5 bases from V and 0 bases from J, with 14 bases between. CDR3 length: 16 amino acids. DNA of the CDR3: TGTGCCAGCAGCCTTGGCCGGGACAATAGCAATCAGCCCCAGCATTTT. Its protein is CASSLGRDNSNQPQHF.

The sample holds one count of this clone. The chain has TRBV5-1 and TRBJ2-5; D is unresolved. Looked up from germline, CDR1 is SGHRS and CDR2 is YFSETQ. This CDR3 spans 14 amino acids. V was trimmed by 0 bases and J by 1 base, leaving 7 bases between them. DNA for the CDR3: TGCGCCAGCAGCTTGGGGTCTAGCCAAGAGACCCAGTACTTC. Translated, it gives CASSLGSSQETQYF.

The gene calls are TRBV27 and TRBJ2-7; TRBD1 aligns across 7 bases. The CDR3 totals 14 residues. Unmatched junction bases numbered 6, after V lost 4 bases and J lost 3 bases. Germline V lookup: CDR1 MNHEY, CDR2 SMNVEV (reference sequence). CDR3 nucleotide sequence: TGTGCCAGCAGTTGGTGGGACAGACGCTACGAGCAGTACTTC. It specifies CASSWWDRRYEQYF.

This clone showed up just a few times. This chain links TRBV30 with TRBJ2-6; tentatively, D is TRBD1 (5 bases). The CDR3 spans 14 residues. The V end lost 4 bases, the J end lost 0 bases, and 7 bases lay between the germline ends. CDR1 and CDR2 from the germline V gene are GTSNPN and SVGIG (reference sequence). CDR3 loop: CAWIQGSGANVLTF. The CDR3 DNA sequence: TGTGCCTGGATCCAGGGCTCTGGGGCCAACGTCCTGACTTTC.

The V call is TRBV27, the J call TRBJ1-1; TRBD1 might be the D (5 bases). Trimming took off 8 bases at V and 0 bases at J, with 10 bases between the two ends. Germline CDR1 and CDR2: MNHEY and SMNVEV (reference sequence). This CDR3 is 13 amino acids long. CDR3 nucleotide sequence: TGTGCCAGCGGGATAGGGGTGAACACTGAAGCTTTCTTT. Its protein is CASGIGVNTEAFF.

The genes are TRBV5-6 and TRBJ1-4; 11 nucleotides align to TRBD1. The CDR3 has 16 amino acids. The germline V gene has CDR1 SGHDT and CDR2 YYEEEE. The junction had 7 bases not matched to a gene; V was cut back by 2 bases and J by 7 bases. The CDR3 coding sequence is TGTGCCAGCAGCTTCGGGACAGGGGGGCGCGTTGAAAAACTGTTTTTT. Translating it yields CASSFGTGGRVEKLFF.

CDR3 protein: CASSFWPKSYEQYF. Here the CDR3 DNA reads TGTGCCAGCAGCTTCTGGCCCAAATCCTACGAGCAGTACTTC. The J gene is TRBJ2-7, the V gene TRBV5-4; D not resolved. Looked up from germline, CDR1 is SGHNT and CDR2 is YYREEE (reference sequence). Trimming removed 2 bases from V and 1 base from J, with 10 bases in between. This CDR3 is built from 14 residues.

The count of this clone is one. The chain carries TRBV2 and TRBJ1-1, with unresolved D. In germline, CDR1 is SNHLY, CDR2 FYNNEI. The CDR3 consists of 14 residues. V gave up 5 bases and J gave up 3 bases, with 13 bases separating them. The CDR3 here is CASSPGVEDTEAFF. The CDR3 nucleotides read TGTGCCAGCAGTCCGGGTGTGGAGGACACTGAAGCTTTCTTT.

This clone showed up just once. The chain combines TRBV5-1 with TRBJ2-7, with 7 positions matching TRBD1. The V gene end was trimmed by 4 bases and the J gene end by 2 bases; junction bases not matched to a gene: 6. CDR1 and CDR2 (germline): SGHRS, YFSETQ. The CDR3 contains 14 residues. CDR3 region: CASSVTGETYEQYF. As DNA, the CDR3 is TGCGCCAGCAGCGTTACAGGGGAGACCTACGAGCAGTACTTC.

The chain joins TRBV19 to TRBJ1-1, with 7 bases matching TRBD1. The CDR3 covers 14 residues. Trimming cost V 5 bases and J 0 bases; bases outside gene matches: 3. Germline CDR1 and CDR2: LNHDA and SQIVND (reference sequence). This chain's CDR3 is CASSPGTVNTEAFF. The CDR3, as DNA: TGTGCCAGTAGTCCCGGGACAGTGAACACTGAAGCTTTCTTT.

CDR3 residues: CSVVSPSGERFGTDTQYF. The CDR3 coding sequence is TGCAGCGTTGTCAGTCCTAGCGGGGAAAGGTTCGGCACAGATACGCAGTATTTT. The genes are TRBV29-1 and TRBJ2-3; 9 bases line up with TRBD2. CDR1 and CDR2 from the germline V gene are SQVTM and ANQGSEA. Trimming removed 4 bases from V and 1 base from J; junction bases left unmatched: 15. CDR3 length: 18 amino acids.

DNA of the CDR3: TGCGCCAGCAGGTCGGGGACTAGCGGTTTGGGTGATACGCAGTATTTT. This gives the protein CASRSGTSGLGDTQYF. The chain uses TRBV5-1 and TRBJ2-3, with 11 bases matching TRBD2. CDR1 and CDR2 from the germline V gene are SGHRS and YFSETQ. Unmatched junction bases numbered 11, after V lost 5 bases and J lost 6 bases. The CDR3 is 16 amino acids.

This chain joins TRBV5-1 and TRBJ2-7; TRBD1 matches at 7 bases. This CDR3 region has 12 residues. Germline CDR1 reads SGHRS; CDR2 reads YFSETQ. J was trimmed by 7 bases and V by 3 bases; bases with no gene match: 4. CDR3 amino acids: CASSSTGDEQYF. DNA of the CDR3: TGCGCCAGCAGCTCAACAGGGGATGAGCAGTACTTC.

This chain joins TRBV28 and TRBJ1-5; 7 nucleotides line up with TRBD1. Germline-derived CDR1 and CDR2 are MDHEN and SYDVKM. V was pared by 3 bases and J by 2 bases, with 7 bases of the junction left unmatched. The CDR3 is made up of 16 amino acids. The CDR3: CASSLKGAVRNQPQHF. CDR3 bases: TGTGCCAGCAGTTTGAAGGGGGCGGTGCGCAATCAGCCCCAGCATTTT.

The chain links TRBV9 to TRBJ1-5, with TRBD1 identical over 7 bases. Trimming cost V 8 bases and J 5 bases; bases outside gene matches: 10. CDR1 and CDR2 (germline): SGDLS, YYNGEE. The CDR3 runs to 14 residues. The DNA of the CDR3 is TGTGCCAGTCCGCCGGGACAGACCGATCAGCCCCAGCATTTT. Translated, it gives CASPPGQTDQPQHF.